This entry lists 18 T cell receptor beta chains sequenced from one sample in a study of blood T cell repertoires in COVID-19. Clones were read by immunoSEQ multiplex PCR, and TCRdb kept only the in-frame ones, dropping some. This sample has 200,000 or so clones, with roughly 80% found just once. Sample: peripheral blood. Source of these receptors: a woman aged 40-49 years with acute or convalescent COVID-19.

CDR3 bases: TGTGCCACCAGCGAAGGGGCAGGGGACAACACCATATATTTT. As protein: CATSEGAGDNTIYF. The genes are TRBV15 and TRBJ1-3, with D possibly TRBD1 on 6 matching bases. V lost 5 bases and J lost 7, with 15 bases in between. This CDR3 contains 14 residues. From germline, CDR1 is LNHNV and CDR2 YYDKDF (reference sequence).

The chain has TRBV5-1 and TRBJ2-1; no clear D. CDR3 length equals 13 residues. V shed 0 bases and J shed 3 bases, with 4 bases lying between them. Per germline, CDR1 SGHRS and CDR2 YFSETQ. The CDR3 spells CASSLVSYNEQFF. CDR3 DNA: TGCGCCAGCAGCTTGGTTAGCTACAATGAGCAGTTCTTC.

This sequence joins TRBV7-9 and TRBJ1-5; possible D gene TRBD1, 6 bases. The germline V gene encodes CDR1 SEHNR and CDR2 FQNEAQ (reference sequence). This CDR3 has 15 amino acids. With 5 bases removed from V and 4 bases from J, the gap between germline ends came to 15 bases. The CDR3 spells CASSPGTSKNQPQHF. CDR3 nucleotide sequence: TGTGCCAGCAGCCCGGGGACAAGCAAAAATCAGCCCCAGCATTTT.

The chain has TRBV24-1 and TRBJ2-1; D ambiguous. This CDR3 contains 11 residues. Trimming cost V 5 bases and J 4 bases, with 2 bases left between them. Looked up from germline, CDR1 is KGHDR and CDR2 is SFDVKD. CDR3 in amino acids: CATSAYNEQFF. CDR3 bases: TGTGCCACCAGTGCGTACAATGAGCAGTTCTTC.

The rearrangement uses TRBV30 and TRBJ1-5; D is unclear. V gave up 2 bases and J gave up 2 bases, with 7 bases separating them. The CDR3 has 13 residues. Germline CDR1 is GTSNPN and CDR2 is SVGIG (reference sequence). CDR3 nucleotide sequence: TGTGCCTGGAGTTTGGCAGGCAATCAGCCCCAGCATTTT. Translating it yields CAWSLAGNQPQHF.

As DNA, the CDR3 is TGTGCCAGCAGTGAAGGGACTACGCTCAACGAGCAGTACTTC. Amino acids: CASSEGTTLNEQYF. V is TRBV2 and J is TRBJ2-7; TRBD2 might be the D (6 bases). V lost 1 base and J lost 5, with 12 bases in between. Looked up from germline, CDR1 is SNHLY and CDR2 is FYNNEI. This CDR3 comprises 14 residues. The entire variable domain, with the rest obtained from reference TRBV2 and TRBJ2-7, is as follows: EPEVTQTPSHQVTQMGQEVILRCVPISNHLYFYWYRQILGQKVEFLVSFYNNEISEKSEIFDDQFSVERPDGSNFTLKIRSTKLEDSAMYFCASSEGTTLNEQYFGPGTRLTVT.

V usage is TRBV27 and J usage is TRBJ1-4; 9 positions agree with TRBD1. Germline V CDR1 and CDR2: MNHEY, SMNVEV (reference sequence). Trimming at V came to 5 bases and at J to 5 bases, leaving 3 bases not matched to a gene. The CDR3 spans 14 residues. DNA for the CDR3: TGTGCCAGCAGTCATGGGACAGGGAATGAAAAACTGTTTTTT. This encodes CASSHGTGNEKLFF.

The CDR3 protein is CASSVAGGNEQFF. In nucleotides, the CDR3 is TGCGCCAGCAGTGTAGCGGGAGGGAATGAGCAGTTCTTC. This sequence joins TRBV10-1 and TRBJ2-1, with 11 bases matching TRBD2. This CDR3 comprises 13 residues. Germline CDR1 and CDR2: WNHNN and SYGVQD (reference sequence). Trimming took 4 bases from V and 7 from J; bases not matched to a gene: 0.

The V call is TRBV24-1, the J call TRBJ1-1; possible D gene TRBD1, 5 bases. The germline CDR1 and CDR2 sequences are KGHDR and SFDVKD. The V end was cut by 3 bases, the J end by 5 bases, with 9 bases between. This CDR3 spans 13 amino acids. This CDR3 reads CATSDAQGTEAFF. CDR3 nucleotide sequence: TGTGCCACCAGTGATGCCCAGGGAACTGAAGCTTTCTTT.

This chain joins TRBV3-1 (or the pseudogene TRBV3-2) and TRBJ1-4; the match to TRBD1 covers 8 bases. The CDR3 has 15 residues. CDR1 is LGHDT and CDR2 is YNNKEL in the germline V gene (reference sequence). Losses at the gene ends were 5 bases for V and 7 bases for J; bases not matched to a gene: 9. The CDR3 reads CASSATGADFEKLFF. In DNA form, the CDR3 reads TGTGCCAGCAGCGCGACAGGGGCGGACTTTGAAAAACTGTTTTTT.

The rearrangement joins TRBV18 to TRBJ2-2; TRBD1 agrees at 8 bases. Looked up from germline, CDR1 is KGHSH and CDR2 is LQKENI. The CDR3 covers 15 residues. V gave up 6 bases and J gave up 1 base; unmatched junction bases: 4. The CDR3 coding sequence is TGTGCCAGCTCCGAAGGACAGGGGAACACCGGGGAGCTGTTTTTT. This translates into CASSEGQGNTGELFF.

This clone has a handful of counts. The chain couples TRBV5-1 to TRBJ2-5, with D perhaps matching TRBD2 (5 bases). The CDR3 sequence is 15 residues long. Germline V gives CDR1 SGHRS, CDR2 YFSETQ. Trimming pared 0 bases from V and 1 base from J, leaving 10 bases between. This CDR3 is CASSLGRAIQETQYF. The CDR3 nucleotides read TGCGCCAGCAGCTTGGGGCGGGCCATCCAAGAGACCCAGTACTTC.

The chain recombines TRBV4-2 with TRBJ2-3, with 9 nucleotides matching TRBD2. Germline assignment: CDR1 LGHNA and CDR2 YNFKEQ. V trimming: 2 bases; J trimming: 2 bases; junction bases outside the gene matches: 5. This CDR3 spans 16 amino acids. This CDR3 is CASSQPSSGNTDTQYF. CDR3 DNA sequence: TGTGCCAGCAGCCAACCCTCTAGCGGGAACACAGATACGCAGTATTTT.

This clone was observed a single time. The J gene is TRBJ2-1, the V gene TRBV24-1; TRBD2 is a possible D gene (6 bases). V gave up 0 bases and J gave up 6 bases, with 11 bases separating them. The germline CDR1 and CDR2 sequences are KGHDR and SFDVKD. This CDR3 is 15 amino acids long. The CDR3 nucleotides read TGTGCCACCAGTGATTTGGGTCGGGACTCCAATGAGCAGTTCTTC. It yields the protein CATSDLGRDSNEQFF.

The chain joins TRBV7-9 to TRBJ2-2, with 7 bases aligning to TRBD1. Germline trimming cut 6 bases from V and 8 bases from J; bases unmatched to any gene: 6. The length of the CDR3 is 13 residues. Germline CDR1 and CDR2: SEHNR and FQNEAQ (reference sequence). This CDR3 is CASSFTGEGELFF. The CDR3 nucleotides read TGTGCCAGCAGTTTTACAGGGGAAGGGGAGCTGTTTTTT.

As concerns this clone: Additional DNA sequences in this sample encode the identical CDR3. The rearrangement joins TRBV5-1 to TRBJ1-5; D uncertain. Per germline, CDR1 SGHRS and CDR2 YFSETQ. The CDR3 is 13 residues long. V was clipped by 0 bases and J by 2 bases, with 3 bases between them. The CDR3 protein is CASSLAGNQPQHF. The CDR3 DNA reads as TGCGCCAGCAGCTTGGCTGGCAATCAGCCCCAGCATTTT.

J is TRBJ2-3 and V is TRBV5-1, with 8 bases matching TRBD2. Trimming removed 6 bases from V and 4 bases from J; junction bases left unmatched: 10. The CDR3 has 15 residues. Germline V gene lookup returns CDR1 SGHRS and CDR2 YFSETQ. Here the CDR3 reads CASTQSGGRPDTQYF. CDR3 bases: TGCGCCAGCACACAGTCGGGAGGGAGGCCAGATACGCAGTATTTT. Drawing the rest from reference TRBV5-1 and TRBJ2-3, the complete variable domain is KAGVTQTPRYLIKTRGQQVTLSCSPISGHRSVSWYQQTPGQGLQFLFEYFSETQRNKGNFPGRFSGRQFSNSRSEMNVSTLELGDSALYLCASTQSGGRPDTQYFGPGTRLTVL.

V gene TRBV4-1 combines with J gene TRBJ1-4; 10 nucleotides line up with TRBD1. Per germline, CDR1 MGHRA and CDR2 YSYEKL. With V trimmed by 9 bases and J by 8 bases, 6 bases remained unmatched. The CDR3 totals 13 residues. CDR3 DNA: TGCGCCAGTGGGACAGGGGTTTTGGAAAAACTGTTTTTT. This sequence encodes CASGTGVLEKLFF.